The source of this TCR beta chain is a study of blood T cell repertoires in COVID-19. Study context: The United States, Italy and Spain supplied acute and convalescent COVID-19 samples.

Germline V gene sequence: CDR1 SEHNR, CDR2 FQNEAQ (reference sequence). The junction had 8 bases not matched to a gene; V was cut back by 4 bases and J by 4 bases. The CDR3 runs to 15 residues. The assay was immunoSEQ multiplex PCR, and TCRdb's table has in-frame clones only and misses some. The table has around 290,000 clones, 75% to 90% seen once; the top ten hold roughly 14%. Source material: peripheral blood. This TCR was sampled from an older woman with COVID-19, enrolled during active disease. The V gene is TRBV7-9, the J gene TRBJ2-7; TRBD1 matches 9 bases. The DNA for the CDR3 is TGTGCCAGCAGCTGGGGACAGGGATTGAGTTACGAGCAGTACTTC. It specifies CASSWGQGLSYEQYF.